Below, 29 T cell receptor beta chains from the same sample are listed, as sequenced in a study of T cells in localized non-small cell lung cancer (dated by TCRdb to about 2020). The library was obtained by the immunoSEQ multiplex PCR assay. Here the immuneACCESS table is served through TCRdb, limited to in-frame sequences with V and J called. Missing clones are a known gap in these copies; in checked studies unresolved V genes cover under half, and the rest lacks a known reason. Across this sample there are roughly 27,000 clones, with about 90% seen only once. Together, the top ten hold about 1% of the sample. Sample: peripheral blood, taken before any cancer treatment. All receptors derive from a woman between 35 and 70 years old with stage I lung adenocarcinoma.

This clone showed up just once. This chain uses TRBV19 with TRBJ2-5; 8 bases map to TRBD2. The CDR3 totals 16 residues. The V and J ends lost 4 bases and 0 bases, in that order; junction bases with no gene match: 7. Germline loops: CDR1 LNHDA, CDR2 SQIVND (reference sequence). The CDR3: CASSRGGAGDQETQYF. The CDR3 nucleotides are TGTGCCAGTAGTAGGGGAGGAGCGGGAGACCAAGAGACCCAGTACTTC.

This sequence joins TRBV19 and TRBJ2-3; D is ambiguous. CDR3 length: 15 amino acids. Trimming shortened V by 5 bases and J by 5 bases, and 17 bases separated the two germline ends. CDR1 LNHDA and CDR2 SQIVND come from the germline V gene (reference sequence). CDR3 residues: CASSHNPLWLDTQYF. The CDR3 DNA sequence: TGTGCCAGTAGTCACAATCCTCTGTGGTTAGATACGCAGTATTTT.

V and J are TRBV11-2 and TRBJ2-1; 13 bases line up with TRBD2. This CDR3 spans 16 amino acids. The junction had 4 bases not matched to a gene; V was cut back by 4 bases and J by 4 bases. CDR1 is SGHAT, CDR2 FQNNGV, per germline. In nucleotides, the CDR3 is TGTGCCAGCAGCTCGGTACTAGCGGGAGGGTACAATGAGCAGTTCTTC. It encodes CASSSVLAGGYNEQFF.

This chain links TRBV25-1 with TRBJ2-7, with D uncertain. This CDR3 comprises 13 residues. The V and J ends lost 6 bases and 0 bases respectively, with 9 bases between them. Germline-derived CDR1 and CDR2 are MGHDK and SYGVNS. The CDR3 region has the DNA TGTGCCAGCAGACAGTCCTCCTCCTACGAGCAGTACTTC. Protein: CASRQSSSYEQYF.

The chain combines TRBV28 with TRBJ1-2, with D possibly being TRBD1 (5 bases). The CDR3 extends over 15 amino acids. Germline V CDR1 and CDR2: MDHEN, SYDVKM. V was clipped by 4 bases and J by 7 bases, with 19 bases between them. The CDR3 is CASSYPGGFGGGYTF. In nucleotides, the CDR3 is TGTGCCAGCAGTTACCCCGGGGGGTTCGGGGGTGGCTACACCTTC.

This clone was seen a handful of times. The V and J genes are TRBV6-5 and TRBJ1-2, with 9 bases aligning to TRBD1. The J segment lost 7 bases and the V segment lost 7 bases, leaving 10 bases of the junction unmatched. Germline CDR1 MNHEY, CDR2 SVGAGI. The CDR3 extends over 14 amino acids. CDR3 residues: CASTPGQGYSGYTF. The CDR3 DNA is TGTGCCAGCACCCCGGGACAGGGATATTCTGGCTACACCTTC.

The chain recombines TRBV6-1 with TRBJ2-3; 7 positions agree with TRBD2. The CDR3 sequence is 16 residues long. J lost 7 bases, V lost 3 bases, and 13 bases had no gene match. Per the germline V gene, CDR1 is MNHNS and CDR2 is SASEGT. The CDR3 DNA is TGTGCCAGCAGTGACCCCCTAGCCCCCAGCGGGAATACGCAGTATTTT. Amino acid sequence: CASSDPLAPSGNTQYF.

The chain combines TRBV5-1 with TRBJ1-2; 11 nucleotides line up with TRBD1. V shed 0 bases and J 0 bases; nucleotides not matched to a gene: 7. Germline CDR1 is SGHRS and CDR2 is YFSETQ. The CDR3 runs 18 residues. DNA of the CDR3: TGCGCCAGCAGCTTGGCCCCCGGACAGGGGGCTTCTAACTATGGCTACACCTTC. Translated, it gives CASSLAPGQGASNYGYTF.

In its sample, this clone was seen a few times. The chain combines TRBV19 with TRBJ2-7; possible D gene TRBD2, 6 bases. Germline assignment: CDR1 LNHDA and CDR2 SQIVND (reference sequence). The CDR3 has 14 residues. V was trimmed by 5 bases and J by 4 bases, leaving 15 bases between them. The CDR3 protein is CASSPRDSRYEQYF. CDR3 DNA sequence: TGTGCCAGTAGTCCTCGGGACTCCCGTTACGAGCAGTACTTC.

The V gene is TRBV29-1, the J gene TRBJ1-4, with 12 bases that match TRBD1. The germline CDR1 and CDR2 sequences are SQVTM and ANQGSEA. The CDR3 extends over 19 amino acids. V was pared by 4 bases and J by 0 bases, with 12 bases of the junction left unmatched. CDR3 loop: CSVVAGTGGRDATNEKLFF. CDR3 DNA: TGCAGCGTTGTTGCGGGGACAGGGGGCCGAGATGCAACTAATGAAAAACTGTTTTTT.

This chain links TRBV18 with TRBJ2-2; D call uncertain. The germline V gene encodes CDR1 KGHSH and CDR2 LQKENI. CDR3 length: 14 amino acids. Trimming removed 4 bases at V and 8 bases at J, with 14 bases between. CDR3 loop: CASSQDLKAGELFF. The CDR3 DNA follows: TGTGCCAGCTCACAGGACCTAAAGGCTGGGGAGCTGTTTTTT. The entire variable domain, with the rest obtained from reference TRBV18 and TRBJ2-2, is as follows: NAGVMQNPRHLVRRRGQEARLRCSPMKGHSHVYWYRQLPEEGLKFMVYLQKENIIDESGMPKERFSAEFPKEGPSILRIQQVVRGDSAAYFCASSQDLKAGELFFGEGSRLTVL.

The rearrangement joins TRBV5-1 to TRBJ1-2; 10 nucleotides match TRBD1. The CDR3 consists of 17 residues. V lost 2 bases, J lost 8 bases, and 15 bases stayed unmatched. Per germline, CDR1 SGHRS and CDR2 YFSETQ. CDR3 protein: CASSFPGTGVQIEGYTF. The CDR3 region has the DNA TGCGCCAGCAGCTTTCCCGGGACAGGGGTGCAGATAGAGGGCTACACCTTC.

The chain uses TRBV7-2 and TRBJ1-5; weak D call: TRBD1 (5 bases). Germline CDR1 is SGHTA and CDR2 is FQGNSA. Trimming pared 5 bases from V and 0 bases from J, leaving 20 bases between. CDR3 length: 18 amino acids. The CDR3 sequence is CASSRQPTQAFSNQPQHF. CDR3 coding DNA: TGTGCCAGCAGCCGACAGCCAACACAGGCGTTTAGCAATCAGCCCCAGCATTTT.

The V call is TRBV7-2, the J call TRBJ2-1; tentatively, D is TRBD1 or TRBD2 (5 bases each). The germline V gene encodes CDR1 SGHTA and CDR2 FQGNSA. The germline V and J ends were trimmed by 1 base and 6 bases, with 13 bases remaining between them. The CDR3 runs 15 residues. Here the CDR3 reads CASSLVIRDGNEQFF. The CDR3, as DNA: TGTGCCAGCAGCTTAGTTATAAGGGACGGCAATGAGCAGTTCTTC.

The V and J genes are TRBV14 and TRBJ1-1, with 9 bases lining up with TRBD1. This CDR3 comprises 15 residues. Per germline, CDR1 SGHDN and CDR2 FVKESK. The V gene end was trimmed by 1 base and the J gene end by 4 bases; junction bases not matched to a gene: 4. The CDR3 sequence is CASSQVWDRVTEAFF. CDR3 coding DNA: TGTGCCAGCAGCCAAGTGTGGGACAGGGTCACTGAAGCTTTCTTT. Filled out from reference TRBV14 and TRBJ1-1, the complete variable domain reads EAGVTQFPSHSVIEKGQTVTLRCDPISGHDNLYWYRRVMGKEIKFLLHFVKESKQDESGMPNNRFLAERTGGTYSTLKVQPAELEDSGVYFCASSQVWDRVTEAFFGQGTRLTVV.

V usage is TRBV19 and J usage is TRBJ1-1, with D possibly matching TRBD1 (6 bases). V lost 5 bases, J lost 2 bases, and 15 bases lay in between. This CDR3 is 15 amino acids long. CDR1 is LNHDA and CDR2 is SQIVND in the germline V gene (reference sequence). The CDR3 region is CASSPEPQGNTEAFF. The CDR3, as DNA: TGTGCCAGTAGTCCGGAACCACAGGGAAACACTGAAGCTTTCTTT.

This chain links TRBV11-3 with TRBJ2-5; D might be TRBD1 (6 bases). CDR1 SGHNT and CDR2 YENEEA come from the germline V gene. Trimming took 5 bases from V and 5 from J, leaving 18 bases between them. CDR3 length equals 15 residues. The CDR3 loop reads CASSQASGARETQYF. For the CDR3, the DNA is TGTGCCAGCAGCCAAGCCTCAGGGGCGCGGGAGACCCAGTACTTC.

The chain couples TRBV19 to TRBJ1-5; a weak D match, TRBD1 (6 bases). Germline values: CDR1 LNHDA, CDR2 SQIVND (reference sequence). This CDR3 spans 14 amino acids. Between the trimmed V and J ends, which lost 6 bases and 5 bases, there was a span of 14 bases. CDR3 protein: CASRENRVDQPQHF. DNA for the CDR3: TGTGCCAGTAGGGAAAACAGGGTAGATCAGCCCCAGCATTTT.

J is TRBJ1-5 and V is TRBV27, with TRBD1 as a possible D gene (5 bases). The length of the CDR3 is 13 residues. The germline V gene has CDR1 MNHEY and CDR2 SMNVEV (reference sequence). Deletions cut 10 bases from V and 4 bases from J, with 14 bases between. The CDR3 reads CATGRGWNQPQHF. The DNA of the CDR3 is TGTGCCACCGGACGGGGGTGGAATCAGCCCCAGCATTTT.

This chain connects TRBV30 to TRBJ1-5, with 7 bases fitting TRBD1. CDR3 length equals 12 residues. After removal of 6 bases from V and 6 bases from J, the junction contained 5 bases not matched to a gene. CDR1 is GTSNPN, CDR2 SVGIG, per germline (reference sequence). The CDR3 DNA reads TGTGCCTGCGTATCAGGGGGTCAGCCCCAGCATTTT. As protein: CACVSGGQPQHF.

V usage is TRBV19 and J usage is TRBJ2-5; 7 bases are a match to TRBD2. The germline V gene encodes CDR1 LNHDA and CDR2 SQIVND (reference sequence). J lost 5 bases, V lost 5 bases, and 2 bases had no gene match. This CDR3 contains 12 residues. The CDR3 region has the DNA TGTGCCAGTAGTTGGGGGGGGGAGACCCAGTACTTC. Amino acid sequence: CASSWGGETQYF. The whole variable domain, filled in from reference TRBV19 and TRBJ2-5, reads DGGITQSPKYLFRKEGQNVTLSCEQNLNHDAMYWYRQDPGQGLRLIYYSQIVNDFQKGDIAEGYSVSREKKESFPLTVTSAQKNPTAFYLCASSWGGETQYFGPGTRLLVL.

This clone was counted a single time. The chain joins TRBV29-1 to TRBJ2-1; 11 nucleotides match TRBD2. Germline trimming cut 7 bases from V and 4 bases from J; bases unmatched to any gene: 6. The CDR3 is 14 residues long. From germline, CDR1 is SQVTM and CDR2 ANQGSEA. The CDR3 loop reads CSASTSGMYNEQFF. CDR3 DNA sequence: TGCAGCGCGTCGACTAGCGGGATGTACAATGAGCAGTTCTTC.

The V gene is TRBV2, the J gene TRBJ2-7; D may match TRBD1 or TRBD2 (5 bases each). V gave up 6 bases and J gave up 2 bases, with 20 bases separating them. The CDR3 runs to 16 residues. Germline CDR1 is SNHLY and CDR2 is FYNNEI. For the CDR3, the DNA is TGTGCCAGCAGGGGGGTCGGGACCTCATCTACCTACGAGCAGTACTTC. Its protein product is CASRGVGTSSTYEQYF.

This clone was counted a single time. V is TRBV18 and J is TRBJ1-2; possible D gene TRBD1, 5 bases. The V end lost 3 bases, the J end lost 5 bases, and 13 bases lay between the germline ends. The CDR3 totals 14 residues. The germline V gene encodes CDR1 KGHSH and CDR2 LQKENI. CDR3 in DNA: TGTGCCAGCTCACCCGGGACTGACACATATGGCTACACCTTC. It yields the protein CASSPGTDTYGYTF.

The table lists this clone with a count of one. The V call is TRBV27, the J call TRBJ2-2, with 11 positions matching TRBD1. Germline V lookup: CDR1 MNHEY, CDR2 SMNVEV (reference sequence). V gave up 6 bases and J gave up 5 bases; unmatched junction bases: 11. CDR3 length equals 17 residues. CDR3 amino acids: CASSKQQGTGGTGELFF. The CDR3 DNA reads as TGTGCCAGCAGCAAACAACAGGGGACAGGGGGAACCGGGGAGCTGTTTTTT.

The chain links TRBV7-2 to TRBJ2-7; no clear D. The V gene lost 4 bases and the J gene lost 6 bases, with 13 bases spanning the gap. The germline V gene encodes CDR1 SGHTA and CDR2 FQGNSA. The CDR3 extends over 13 amino acids. The CDR3 spells CASSWRVSLEQYF. The CDR3 nucleotides are TGTGCCAGCAGCTGGAGAGTCAGCCTCGAGCAGTACTTC.

This chain uses TRBV11-2 with TRBJ1-2, with D maybe TRBD1 (6 bases). V lost 6 bases and J lost 4, with 12 bases in between. The germline V gene has CDR1 SGHAT and CDR2 FQNNGV. This CDR3 is built from 13 residues. CDR3 residues: CASSSLRGYGYTF. The DNA for the CDR3 is TGTGCCAGCAGTTCCCTCAGGGGCTATGGCTACACCTTC. Looking up the rest from reference TRBV11-2 and TRBJ1-2 gives the full variable domain: EAGVAQSPRYKIIEKRQSVAFWCNPISGHATLYWYQQILGQGPKLLIQFQNNGVVDDSQLPKDRFSAERLKGVDSTLKIQPAKLEDSAVYLCASSSLRGYGYTFGSGTRLTVV.

This clone was seen a handful of times. This rearrangement joins TRBV30 to TRBJ1-6, with 9 nucleotides matching TRBD1. Germline V CDR1 and CDR2: GTSNPN, SVGIG (reference sequence). J gave up 8 bases and V 3 bases, and 8 bases lay outside the gene matches. The CDR3 runs 15 residues. DNA of the CDR3: TGTGCCTGGAGCCTATGGGGACAGGGAGATTCACCCCTCCACTTT. Its translation: CAWSLWGQGDSPLHF.

The V and J genes are TRBV29-1 and TRBJ1-2, with a tentative D call TRBD1 (6 bases). Germline V CDR1 and CDR2: SQVTM, ANQGSEA. Trimming cost V 6 bases and J 12 bases, with 17 bases left between them. This CDR3 contains 11 residues. CDR3 in amino acids: CSVQITGTNTF. CDR3 nucleotide sequence: TGCAGCGTACAAATCACCGGGACAAACACCTTC.